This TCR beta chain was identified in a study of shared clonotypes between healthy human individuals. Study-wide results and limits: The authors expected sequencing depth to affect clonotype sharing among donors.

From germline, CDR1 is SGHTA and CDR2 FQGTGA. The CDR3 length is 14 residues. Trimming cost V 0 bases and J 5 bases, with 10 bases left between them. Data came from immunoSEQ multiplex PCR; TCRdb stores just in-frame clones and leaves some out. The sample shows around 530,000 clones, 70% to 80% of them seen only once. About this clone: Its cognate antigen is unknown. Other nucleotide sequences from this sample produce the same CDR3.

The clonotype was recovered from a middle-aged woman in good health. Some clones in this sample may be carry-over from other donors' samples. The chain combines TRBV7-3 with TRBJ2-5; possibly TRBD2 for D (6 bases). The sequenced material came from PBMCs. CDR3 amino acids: CASSLTGGGETQYF. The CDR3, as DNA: TGTGCCAGCAGCTTAACAGGAGGAGGGGAGACCCAGTACTTC.